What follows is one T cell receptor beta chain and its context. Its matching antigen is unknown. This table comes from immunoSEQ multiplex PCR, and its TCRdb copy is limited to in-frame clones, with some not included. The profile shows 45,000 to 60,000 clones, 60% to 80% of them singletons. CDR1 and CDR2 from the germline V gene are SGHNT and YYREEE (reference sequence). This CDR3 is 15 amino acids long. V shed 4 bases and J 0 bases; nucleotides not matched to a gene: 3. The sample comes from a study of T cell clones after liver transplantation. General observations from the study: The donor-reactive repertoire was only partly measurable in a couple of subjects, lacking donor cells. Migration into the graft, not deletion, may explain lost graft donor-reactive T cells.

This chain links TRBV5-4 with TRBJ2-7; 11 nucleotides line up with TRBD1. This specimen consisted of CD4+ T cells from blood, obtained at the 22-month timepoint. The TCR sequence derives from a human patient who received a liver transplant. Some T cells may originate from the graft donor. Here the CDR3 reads CASSPGQGDSYEQYF. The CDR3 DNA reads TGTGCCAGCAGCCCGGGACAGGGGGACTCCTACGAGCAGTACTTC.